Here is one T cell receptor beta chain with its context. Its specificity is unknown. PCR was performed using 60 Vbeta and 13 Jbeta primers. Produced via immunoSEQ multiplex PCR; TCRdb's table is partial and in-frame only. Of 100,000 to 150,000 clones listed, around 80% are singletons. This sample stems from a study of cytomegalovirus exposure and HLA in healthy donors. Broader study findings: Presence/absence results assume similar sequencing depth per donor, which may not hold.

The sequencing input was PBMCs. The source is a female donor in good health and CMV-seronegative.

The DNA of the CDR3 is TGTGCCAGCAGTGATGGGGGGACCCGCAATCAGCCCCAGCATTTT. Translating it yields CASSDGGTRNQPQHF. J is TRBJ1-5 and V is TRBV2; D is possibly TRBD1 (5 bases). The CDR3 totals 15 residues. The V end was cut by 3 bases, the J end by 2 bases, with 11 bases between. Germline lookup yields CDR1 SNHLY and CDR2 FYNNEI.